The 29 T cell receptor beta chains below were found in one sample sequenced in a study of post-analysis software for immune sequencing data. These receptors have no identified antigens. The study's findings and limits: With TRBV5-6, TRBV5-1 and TRBV20-1 included, about five TRBV segments were more frequent in patients than in controls.

cDNA libraries for TCR beta contained unique molecular identifiers. Via MiXCR, TCRdb re-called the PCR reads, giving one row per CDR3 protein. The sample contains more than 450,000 distinct CDR3 sequences, roughly 34% of which appear only once. The source material was blood. The receptors were sampled from a girl under 18 with multiple sclerosis.

The chain uses TRBV20-1 and TRBJ2-3; D remains unclear. Trimming took 5 bases from V and 6 from J, leaving 18 bases between them. Germline V gene lookup returns CDR1 DFQATT and CDR2 SNEGSKA (reference sequence). CDR3 size: 14 residues. The CDR3 protein is CSAAIRTFRDTQYF. In DNA, the CDR3 is TGCAGTGCTGCCATTAGGACCTTTCGGGATACGCAGTATTTT.

A few counts support this clonotype. The V call is TRBV28, the J call TRBJ2-7, with 7 positions matching TRBD1. Germline V gene lookup returns CDR1 MDHEN and CDR2 SYDVKM. V shed 7 bases and J 7 bases; nucleotides not matched to a gene: 22. This CDR3 has 17 amino acids. The CDR3 is CASTALLKRGLMDEQYF. The CDR3 DNA sequence: TGTGCCAGCACCGCCCTCCTGAAGAGGGGGCTCATGGATGAGCAGTACTTC. The whole variable domain, filled in from reference TRBV28 and TRBJ2-7, reads DVKVTQSSRYLVKRTGEKVFLECVQDMDHENMFWYRQDPGLGLRLIYFSYDVKMKEKGDIPEGYSVSREKKERFSLILESASTNQTSMYLCASTALLKRGLMDEQYFGPGTRLTVT.

The J gene is TRBJ2-7, the V gene TRBV7-9; D uncertain. The CDR3 is 13 amino acids. Trimming shortened V by 0 bases and J by 10 bases, and 13 bases separated the two germline ends. Looked up from germline, CDR1 is SEHNR and CDR2 is FQNEAQ (reference sequence). The CDR3 region has the DNA TGTGCCAGCAGCTTAGCGGCTGGAAACTCTCAGTACTTC. It codes for CASSLAAGNSQYF.

The rearrangement joins TRBV5-6 to TRBJ1-1, with D possibly TRBD1 on 5 matching bases. The germline V gene has CDR1 SGHDT and CDR2 YYEEEE. This CDR3 is 15 amino acids long. Trimming took 5 bases from V and 0 from J, leaving 14 bases between them. The CDR3: CASSFVGGLNTEAFF. In nucleotides, the CDR3 is TGTGCCAGCAGTTTTGTTGGGGGTTTGAACACTGAAGCTTTCTTT. The whole variable domain, filled in from reference TRBV5-6 and TRBJ1-1, reads DAGVTQSPTHLIKTRGQQVTLRCSPKSGHDTVSWYQQALGQGPQFIFQYYEEEERQRGNFPDRFSGHQFPNYSSELNVNALLLGDSALYLCASSFVGGLNTEAFFGQGTRLTVV.

A remark on this clonotype: Just one base apart from a much larger clone, this may be a read error. This rearrangement joins TRBV29-1 to TRBJ1-2; D is uncertain. The CDR3 contains 12 residues. Germline V gene data show CDR1 as SQVTM and CDR2 as ANQGSEA. The DNA for the CDR3 is TGCAGCGTTGGCGGAACTAACTATGGCCACACCTTC. This gives the protein CSVGGTNYGHTF. Full variable domain (outside the CDR3, taken from reference TRBV29-1 and TRBJ1-2): SAVISQKPSRDICQRGTSLTIQCQVDSQVTMMFWYRQQPGQSLTLIATANQGSEATYESGFVIDKFPISRPNLTFSTLTVSNMSPEDSSIYLCSVGGTNYGHTFGSGTRLTVV.

The V and J genes are TRBV6-6 and TRBJ2-7; possible D gene TRBD2, 6 bases. Germline assignment: CDR1 MNHNY and CDR2 SVGAGI (reference sequence). This CDR3 has 12 residues. Trimming removed 11 bases at V and 4 bases at J, with 15 bases between. CDR3 sequence (DNA): TGTGCCCATGGGGACTCAATATACGAGCAGTACTTC. Encoded protein: CAHGDSIYEQYF.

The chain couples TRBV20-1 to TRBJ1-2; perhaps TRBD1 as D (5 bases). V was cut by 6 bases and J by 5 bases, with 13 bases left in between. Germline lookup yields CDR1 DFQATT and CDR2 SNEGSKA (reference sequence). The CDR3 totals 12 residues. CDR3 nucleotides: TGCAGTGCCCGGGGACCGGGATATGGCTACACCTTC. Translation: CSARGPGYGYTF.

The V call is TRBV28, the J call TRBJ2-1, with unresolved D. Germline CDR1 reads MDHEN; CDR2 reads SYDVKM. Trimming shortened V by 5 bases and J by 9 bases, and 11 bases separated the two germline ends. The CDR3 runs 12 residues. The CDR3 loop reads CASSILFGEQFF. The CDR3 bases are TGTGCCAGCAGTATCTTGTTTGGTGAGCAGTTCTTC.

This clonotype was counted at least ten times. The chain employs TRBV7-8 and TRBJ2-5; a weak D match, TRBD1 (6 bases). The CDR3 sequence is 14 residues long. Trimming took 2 bases from V and 2 from J, leaving 9 bases between them. Germline V gives CDR1 SGHVS, CDR2 FQNEAQ. The CDR3: CASSLLDRQETQYF. In DNA form, the CDR3 reads TGTGCCAGCAGCTTATTGGACAGACAAGAGACCCAGTACTTC.

This chain connects TRBV29-1 to TRBJ1-2; D is possibly TRBD1 (6 bases). The CDR3 is made up of 12 amino acids. Germline CDR1 and CDR2: SQVTM and ANQGSEA. V was clipped by 3 bases and J by 7 bases, with 12 bases between them. The CDR3 sequence is CSVEAGRGGYTF. In DNA, the CDR3 is TGCAGCGTTGAGGCAGGCAGGGGTGGCTACACCTTC.

The chain joins TRBV29-1 to TRBJ2-2; D is uncertain. This CDR3 region has 11 residues. The germline V and J ends were trimmed by 3 bases and 6 bases, with 5 bases remaining between them. The germline V gene encodes CDR1 SQVTM and CDR2 ANQGSEA. CDR3 sequence (DNA): TGCAGCGTTGATGGGCCCGGGGAGCTGTTTTTT. Its protein is CSVDGPGELFF.

The rearrangement links TRBV7-3 to TRBJ2-1; D possibly matches TRBD1 or TRBD2 (5 bases each). Germline loops: CDR1 SGHTA, CDR2 FQGTGA. V lost 2 bases and J 8 bases, leaving 10 bases between the germline ends. This CDR3 is built from 13 residues. CDR3 in DNA: TGTGCCAGCAGCTTATCACGGGACGATGAGCAGTTCTTC. Translated, it gives CASSLSRDDEQFF.

V gene TRBV7-6 combines with J gene TRBJ2-3; 9 positions agree with TRBD2. The CDR3 covers 20 residues. With 5 bases clipped from V and 0 bases from J, the junction kept 18 bases outside the gene matches. Germline V gives CDR1 SGHVS, CDR2 FNYEAQ. This CDR3 is CASSLLGSGGIGFSTDTQYF. CDR3 sequence (DNA): TGTGCCAGCAGCCTTCTTGGAAGCGGGGGGATCGGATTTAGCACAGATACGCAGTATTTT. Full variable domain (missing parts from reference TRBV7-6 and TRBJ2-3): GAGVSQSPRYKVTKRGQDVALRCDPISGHVSLYWYRQALGQGPEFLTYFNYEAQQDKSGLPNDRFSAERPEGSISTLTIQRTEQRDSAMYRCASSLLGSGGIGFSTDTQYFGPGTRLTVL.

This clonotype has a handful of counts. The chain employs TRBV6-5 and TRBJ1-5; no clear D. The germline V and J ends were trimmed by 0 bases and 2 bases, with 8 bases remaining between them. This CDR3 has 15 amino acids. Germline CDR1 is MNHEY and CDR2 is SVGAGI. The CDR3 reads CASSYSSVGNQPQHF. Written as DNA, the CDR3 is TGTGCCAGCAGTTACTCGAGCGTCGGCAATCAGCCCCAGCATTTT.

The chain joins TRBV7-2 to TRBJ2-1; 11 bases map to TRBD1. V was pared by 4 bases and J by 8 bases, with 4 bases of the junction left unmatched. The CDR3 is 14 residues long. Germline V gives CDR1 SGHTA, CDR2 FQGNSA. The CDR3 nucleotides read TGTGCCAGCAGCTCGGACAGGGGGCTTGATGAGCAGTTCTTC. Translating it yields CASSSDRGLDEQFF. Variable domain in full (rest from reference TRBV7-2 and TRBJ2-1): GAGVSQSPSNKVTEKGKDVELRCDPISGHTALYWYRQSLGQGLEFLIYFQGNSAPDKSGLPSDRFSAERTGGSVSTLTIQRTQQEDSAVYLCASSSDRGLDEQFFGPGTRLTVL.

The table lists this clonotype with a few counts. The genes are TRBV12-3 or TRBV12-4 and TRBJ1-6, with 12 bases fitting TRBD1. The ends lost 2 bases at V and 11 bases at J; junction bases unmatched: 7. This CDR3 is 16 amino acids long. The CDR3 DNA follows: TGTGCCAGCAGTTTATCGGGACAGGGGGCGGGTGCACCCCTCCACTTT. Its protein is CASSLSGQGAGAPLHF.

The rearrangement joins TRBV10-3 to TRBJ1-2; D not certain. Germline V gene sequence: CDR1 ENHRY, CDR2 SYGVKD. V was trimmed by 8 bases and J by 0 bases, leaving 10 bases between them. The CDR3 spans 13 residues. The CDR3 region has the DNA TGTGCCATCCATACGGAAACTAACTATGGCTACACCTTC. Protein sequence: CAIHTETNYGYTF.

This chain uses TRBV13 with TRBJ2-5; no clear D. Trimming took off 3 bases at V and 4 bases at J, with 15 bases between the two ends. Per germline, CDR1 PRHDT and CDR2 FYEKMQ (reference sequence). The CDR3 is 15 residues long. CDR3 nucleotides: TGTGCCAGCAGCTTGGTGGTAGGGCAACGAGAGACCCAGTACTTC. Its translation is CASSLVVGQRETQYF.

The gene calls are TRBV29-1 and TRBJ2-1; D perhaps matches TRBD1 (5 bases). CDR3 size: 14 residues. CDR1 and CDR2 from the germline V gene are SQVTM and ANQGSEA. V was shortened by 4 bases and J by 4 bases, with 14 bases between the two germline ends. The CDR3 loop reads CSVGTSDPYNEQFF. In nucleotides, the CDR3 is TGCAGCGTTGGGACATCCGACCCTTACAATGAGCAGTTCTTC.

The chain recombines TRBV2 with TRBJ2-5, with 10 bases identical to TRBD1. Trimming removed 2 bases from V and 7 bases from J; junction bases left unmatched: 4. Germline V lookup: CDR1 SNHLY, CDR2 FYNNEI. The CDR3 length is 14 residues. As DNA, the CDR3 is TGTGCCAGCAGTGAATCGGGACAGGGGCCGACCCAGTACTTC. Translation: CASSESGQGPTQYF.

The rearrangement joins TRBV11-3 to TRBJ2-1, with 8 bases that match TRBD1. Unmatched junction bases numbered 4, after V lost 0 bases and J lost 15 bases. Germline V gene sequence: CDR1 SGHNT, CDR2 YENEEA. This CDR3 is built from 12 residues. In DNA, the CDR3 is TGTGCCAGCAGCTTAGAACAGGGGGTAAGGTTCTTC. This encodes CASSLEQGVRFF.

The chain joins TRBV12-3 or TRBV12-4 to TRBJ2-6; 8 nucleotides match TRBD1. The ends lost 7 bases at V and 0 bases at J; junction bases unmatched: 11. The CDR3 is made up of 18 amino acids. The CDR3 nucleotides read TGTGCCAGCACCCGACAGGGGTCCTTACCCTCTGGGGCCAACGTCCTGACTTTC. Translated, it gives CASTRQGSLPSGANVLTF.

As concerns this clonotype: At one boundary the junction diverges from the germline segment, which might be a read error. The chain uses TRBV7-2 and TRBJ2-3, with 10 bases fitting TRBD2. Germline V gives CDR1 SGHTA, CDR2 FQGNSA. The CDR3 has 16 amino acids. CDR3 DNA sequence: TGTGTCAGCAGCTTTGGGACTAGCGTTTACACCGATACGCAGTATTTT. It is translated as CVSSFGTSVYTDTQYF.

This clonotype turned up a few times. The rearrangement joins TRBV5-4 to TRBJ2-5, with 8 bases that match TRBD1. The length of the CDR3 is 15 residues. CDR1 and CDR2 (germline): SGHNT, YYREEE (reference sequence). V trimming: 4 bases; J trimming: 1 base; junction bases outside the gene matches: 6. The CDR3 DNA sequence: TGTGCCAGCAGCCGACAGGGACAGGCCCAAGAGACCCAGTACTTC. This sequence encodes CASSRQGQAQETQYF.

This sequence joins TRBV7-2 and TRBJ1-5, with 10 bases fitting TRBD1. Unmatched junction bases numbered 10, after V lost 5 bases and J lost 6 bases. There are 16 residues in the CDR3. Germline assignment: CDR1 SGHTA and CDR2 FQGNSA. The CDR3: CASSRPRQGASQPQHF. The CDR3 DNA follows: TGTGCCAGCAGCAGGCCCAGACAGGGGGCCAGTCAGCCCCAGCATTTT.

CDR3 in amino acids: CASSQDSSVETQYF. CDR3 coding DNA: TGTGCCAGCAGCCAAGATTCCAGCGTGGAGACCCAGTACTTC. The chain employs TRBV3-1 and TRBJ2-5; D unclear. This CDR3 comprises 14 residues. Germline values: CDR1 LGHDT, CDR2 YNNKEL (reference sequence). The V end lost 0 bases, the J end lost 5 bases, and 10 bases lay between the germline ends.

The genes are TRBV7-8 and TRBJ2-1; 9 bases line up with TRBD2. V gave up 5 bases and J gave up 8 bases; unmatched junction bases: 10. Germline V gene data show CDR1 as SGHVS and CDR2 as FQNEAQ. The CDR3 spans 15 residues. The CDR3, as DNA: TGTGCCAGCAGCATTACTAGCGGGTCGTCTCATGAGCAGTTCTTC. This codes for CASSITSGSSHEQFF.

The V gene is TRBV9, the J gene TRBJ2-4; D gene unclear. Trimming left V 1 base short and J 13 bases short, with 24 bases between. The CDR3 consists of 16 residues. Germline V gene sequence: CDR1 SGDLS, CDR2 YYNGEE. The CDR3 DNA is TGTGCCAGCAGCGTAACCGCGTCAGGCGGTCAGAGTGAGCAGTACTTC. Translating gives CASSVTASGGQSEQYF. The variable domain in full, with the rest retrieved from reference TRBV9 and TRBJ2-4, is DSGVTQTPKHLITATGQRVTLRCSPRSGDLSVYWYQQSLDQGLQFLIQYYNGEERAKGNILERFSAQQFPDLHSELNLSSLELGDSALYFCASSVTASGGQSEQYFGAGTRLSVL.

The chain recombines TRBV18 with TRBJ1-5; perhaps TRBD2 as D (5 bases). The DNA end lines up better with TRBJ2-3; the J call may be wrong. CDR3 length: 16 amino acids. Germline CDR1 is KGHSH and CDR2 is LQKENI. CDR3 amino acids: CASSPVRMAGPQPQYF. In DNA form, the CDR3 reads TGTGCCAGCTCACCGGTAAGAATGGCGGGTCCCCAGCCCCAGTATTTT.